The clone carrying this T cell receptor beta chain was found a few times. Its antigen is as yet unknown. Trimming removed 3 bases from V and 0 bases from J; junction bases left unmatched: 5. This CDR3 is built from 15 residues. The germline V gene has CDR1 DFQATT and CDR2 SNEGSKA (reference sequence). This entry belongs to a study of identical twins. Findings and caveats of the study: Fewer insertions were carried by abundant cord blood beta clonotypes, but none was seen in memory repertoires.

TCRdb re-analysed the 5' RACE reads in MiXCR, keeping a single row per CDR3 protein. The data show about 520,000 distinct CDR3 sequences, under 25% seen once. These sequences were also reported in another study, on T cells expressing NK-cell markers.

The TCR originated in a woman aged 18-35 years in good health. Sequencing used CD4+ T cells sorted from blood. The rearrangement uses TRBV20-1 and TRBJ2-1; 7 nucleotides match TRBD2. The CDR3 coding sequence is TGCAGTGCTAGTCGCGGGAGTGACTCCTACAATGAGCAGTTCTTC. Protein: CSASRGSDSYNEQFF.